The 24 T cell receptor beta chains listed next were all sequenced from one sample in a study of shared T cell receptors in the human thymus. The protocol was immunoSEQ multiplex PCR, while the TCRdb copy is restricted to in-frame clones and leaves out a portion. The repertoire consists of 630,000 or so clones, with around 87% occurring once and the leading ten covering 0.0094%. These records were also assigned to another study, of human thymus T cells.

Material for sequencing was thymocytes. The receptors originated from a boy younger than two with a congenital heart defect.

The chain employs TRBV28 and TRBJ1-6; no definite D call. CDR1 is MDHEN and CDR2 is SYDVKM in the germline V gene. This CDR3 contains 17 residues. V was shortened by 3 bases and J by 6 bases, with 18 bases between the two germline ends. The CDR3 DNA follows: TGTGCCAGCAGTTTCCCCTCACTGGGCAGCCGTAATTCACCCCTCCACTTT. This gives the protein CASSFPSLGSRNSPLHF.

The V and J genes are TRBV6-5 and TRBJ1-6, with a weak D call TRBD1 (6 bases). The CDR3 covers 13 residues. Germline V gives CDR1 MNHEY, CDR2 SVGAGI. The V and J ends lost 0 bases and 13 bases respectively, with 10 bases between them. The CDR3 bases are TGTGCCAGCAGTTACTCGAGGGGGGGCCCCCTCCACTTT. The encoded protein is CASSYSRGGPLHF.

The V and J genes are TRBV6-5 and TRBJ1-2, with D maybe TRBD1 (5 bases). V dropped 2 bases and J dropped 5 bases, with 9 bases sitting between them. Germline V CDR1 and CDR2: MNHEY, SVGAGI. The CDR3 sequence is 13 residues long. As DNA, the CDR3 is TGTGCCAGCAGTTACAGGGGTCGGTATGGCTACACCTTC. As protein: CASSYRGRYGYTF.

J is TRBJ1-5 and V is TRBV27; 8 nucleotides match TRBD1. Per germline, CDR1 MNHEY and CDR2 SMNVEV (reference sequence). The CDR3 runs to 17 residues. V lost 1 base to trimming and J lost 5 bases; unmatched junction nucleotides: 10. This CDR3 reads CASSLWGGQGGHQPQHF. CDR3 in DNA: TGTGCCAGCAGTTTATGGGGCGGACAGGGAGGACATCAGCCCCAGCATTTT.

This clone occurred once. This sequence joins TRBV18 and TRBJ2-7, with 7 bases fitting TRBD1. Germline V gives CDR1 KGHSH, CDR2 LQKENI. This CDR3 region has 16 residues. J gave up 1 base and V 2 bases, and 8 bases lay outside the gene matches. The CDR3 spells CASSPFSGTASYEQYF. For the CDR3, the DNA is TGTGCCAGCTCACCATTTTCCGGGACAGCATCCTACGAGCAGTACTTC.

CDR3 amino acids: CASSLDKKATGPFLPGELFF. DNA for the CDR3: TGTGCCAGCAGCTTAGATAAGAAGGCGACAGGGCCCTTTCTACCGGGGGAGCTGTTTTTT. The V call is TRBV11-2, the J call TRBJ2-2, with 7 nucleotides matching TRBD1. Germline V gene data show CDR1 as SGHAT and CDR2 as FQNNGV. J lost 8 bases, V lost 0 bases, and 21 bases had no gene match. CDR3 length equals 20 residues.

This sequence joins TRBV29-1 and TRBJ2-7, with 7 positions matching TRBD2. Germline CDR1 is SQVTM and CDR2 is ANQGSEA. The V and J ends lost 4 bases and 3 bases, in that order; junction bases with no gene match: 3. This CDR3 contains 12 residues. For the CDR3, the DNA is TGCAGCGTTGGTACGGGGGGCTACGAGCAGTACTTC. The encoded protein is CSVGTGGYEQYF.

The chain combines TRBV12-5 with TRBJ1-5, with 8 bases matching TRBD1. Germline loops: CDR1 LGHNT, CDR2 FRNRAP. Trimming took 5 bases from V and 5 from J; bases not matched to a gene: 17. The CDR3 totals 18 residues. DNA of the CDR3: TGTGCTAGTGGTCTGACAGGGGAGCGGGTGGAAAGGTATCAGCCCCAGCATTTT. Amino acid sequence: CASGLTGERVERYQPQHF.

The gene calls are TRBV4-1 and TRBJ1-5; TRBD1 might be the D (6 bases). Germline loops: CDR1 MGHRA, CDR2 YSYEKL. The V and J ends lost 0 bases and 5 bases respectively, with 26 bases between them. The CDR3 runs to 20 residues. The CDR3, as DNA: TGCGCCAGCAGCCAAGATTTGCAGGGGAGTCGATTTTGGAAGGATCAGCCCCAGCATTTT. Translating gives CASSQDLQGSRFWKDQPQHF.

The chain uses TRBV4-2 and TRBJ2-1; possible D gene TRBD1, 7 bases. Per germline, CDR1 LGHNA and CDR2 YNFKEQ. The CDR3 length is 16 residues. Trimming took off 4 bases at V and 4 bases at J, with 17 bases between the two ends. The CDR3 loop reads CASSPSRGAKYNEQFF. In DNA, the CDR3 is TGTGCCAGCAGCCCCTCCAGGGGGGCCAAGTACAATGAGCAGTTCTTC.

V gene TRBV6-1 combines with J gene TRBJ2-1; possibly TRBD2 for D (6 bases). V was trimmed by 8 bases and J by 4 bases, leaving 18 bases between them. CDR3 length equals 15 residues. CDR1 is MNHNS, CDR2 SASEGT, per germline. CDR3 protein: CASDQGTSRYNEQFF. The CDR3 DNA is TGTGCCAGCGACCAGGGAACTAGCAGATACAATGAGCAGTTCTTC.

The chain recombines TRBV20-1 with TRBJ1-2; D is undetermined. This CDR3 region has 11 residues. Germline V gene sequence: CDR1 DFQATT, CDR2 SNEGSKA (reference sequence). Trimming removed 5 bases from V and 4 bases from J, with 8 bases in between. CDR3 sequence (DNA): TGCAGTGCTCAGCGGTGCTATGGCTACACCTTC. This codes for CSAQRCYGYTF.

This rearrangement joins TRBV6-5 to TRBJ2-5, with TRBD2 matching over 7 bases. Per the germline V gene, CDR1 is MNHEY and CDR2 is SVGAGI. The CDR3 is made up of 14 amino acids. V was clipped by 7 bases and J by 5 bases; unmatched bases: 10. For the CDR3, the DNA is TGTGCCAGCATACCCCGGGGGGAGGCGGAGACCCAGTACTTC. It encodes CASIPRGEAETQYF.

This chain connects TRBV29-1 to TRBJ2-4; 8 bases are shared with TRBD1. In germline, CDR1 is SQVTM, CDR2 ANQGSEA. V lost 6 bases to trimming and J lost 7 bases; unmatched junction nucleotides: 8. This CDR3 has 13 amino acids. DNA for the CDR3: TGCAGCGTCGCCATCGGACAGGGCAACATTCAGTACTTC. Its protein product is CSVAIGQGNIQYF.

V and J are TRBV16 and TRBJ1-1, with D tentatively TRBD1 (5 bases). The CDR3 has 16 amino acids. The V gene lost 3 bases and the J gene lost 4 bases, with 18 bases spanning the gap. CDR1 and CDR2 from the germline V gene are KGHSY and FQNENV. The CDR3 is CASSHWTSESTTEAFF. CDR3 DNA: TGTGCCAGCAGCCATTGGACATCGGAATCGACCACTGAAGCTTTCTTT.

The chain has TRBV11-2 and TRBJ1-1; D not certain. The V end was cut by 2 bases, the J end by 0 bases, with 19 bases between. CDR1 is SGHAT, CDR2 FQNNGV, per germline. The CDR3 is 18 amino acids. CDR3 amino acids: CASSLKVSGRGMNTEAFF. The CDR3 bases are TGTGCCAGCAGCTTAAAGGTTTCGGGCCGGGGTATGAACACTGAAGCTTTCTTT. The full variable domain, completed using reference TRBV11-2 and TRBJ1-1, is EAGVAQSPRYKIIEKRQSVAFWCNPISGHATLYWYQQILGQGPKLLIQFQNNGVVDDSQLPKDRFSAERLKGVDSTLKIQPAKLEDSAVYLCASSLKVSGRGMNTEAFFGQGTRLTVV.

The CDR3 region is CASSPRQGNIGGNTEAFF. CDR3 bases: TGTGCCAGCAGCCCCCGACAGGGAAATATCGGAGGGAACACTGAAGCTTTCTTT. This chain connects TRBV11-2 to TRBJ1-1; the match to TRBD1 covers 7 bases. The CDR3 extends over 18 amino acids. The ends lost 5 bases at V and 1 base at J; junction bases unmatched: 16. Germline V CDR1 and CDR2: SGHAT, FQNNGV.

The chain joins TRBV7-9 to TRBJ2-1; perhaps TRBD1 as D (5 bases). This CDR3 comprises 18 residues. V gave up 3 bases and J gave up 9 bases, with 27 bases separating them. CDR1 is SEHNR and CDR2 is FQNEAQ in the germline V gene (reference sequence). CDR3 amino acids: CASSFQGRNLDRIGEQFF. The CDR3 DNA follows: TGTGCCAGCAGCTTTCAGGGCAGGAACCTCGATAGGATCGGTGAGCAGTTCTTC.

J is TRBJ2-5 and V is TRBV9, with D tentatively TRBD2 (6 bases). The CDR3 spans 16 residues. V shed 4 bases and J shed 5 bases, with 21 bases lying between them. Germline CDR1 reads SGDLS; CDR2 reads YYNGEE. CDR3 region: CASSSDGRGARETQYF. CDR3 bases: TGTGCCAGCAGCTCCGACGGGCGGGGCGCGCGGGAGACCCAGTACTTC.

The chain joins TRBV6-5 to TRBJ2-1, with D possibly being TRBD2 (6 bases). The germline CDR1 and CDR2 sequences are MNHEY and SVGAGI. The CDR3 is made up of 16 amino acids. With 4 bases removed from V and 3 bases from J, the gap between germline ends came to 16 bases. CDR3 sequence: CASSFGGSGGYNEQFF. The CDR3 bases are TGTGCCAGCAGTTTTGGAGGGAGCGGAGGCTACAATGAGCAGTTCTTC.

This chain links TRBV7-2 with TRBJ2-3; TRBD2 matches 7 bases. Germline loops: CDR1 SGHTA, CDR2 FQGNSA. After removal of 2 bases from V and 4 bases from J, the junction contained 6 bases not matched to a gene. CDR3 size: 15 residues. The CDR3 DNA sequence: TGTGCCAGCAGCTTACCGGGGGAGGGCCCAGATACGCAGTATTTT. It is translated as CASSLPGEGPDTQYF.

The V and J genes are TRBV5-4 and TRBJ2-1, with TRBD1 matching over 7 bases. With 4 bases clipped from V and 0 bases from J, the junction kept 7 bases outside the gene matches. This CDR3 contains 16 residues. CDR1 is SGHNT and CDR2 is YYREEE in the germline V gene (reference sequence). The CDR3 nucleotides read TGTGCCAGCAGCCTGGGACAGCTTAGCTCCTACAATGAGCAGTTCTTC. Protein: CASSLGQLSSYNEQFF. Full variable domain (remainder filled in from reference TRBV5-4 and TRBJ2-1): ETGVTQSPTHLIKTRGQQVTLRCSSQSGHNTVSWYQQALGQGPQFIFQYYREEENGRGNFPPRFSGLQFPNYSSELNVNALELDDSALYLCASSLGQLSSYNEQFFGPGTRLTVL.

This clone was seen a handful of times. The CDR3 bases are TGTGCCAGCAGCCCTAGCTTAATCCGGGACGAGCAGTACTTC. It translates to CASSPSLIRDEQYF. This chain connects TRBV5-4 to TRBJ2-7; the D gene is possibly TRBD2 (5 bases). Germline CDR1 and CDR2: SGHNT and YYREEE (reference sequence). CDR3 length: 14 residues. Trimming removed 4 bases from V and 5 bases from J, with 16 bases in between.

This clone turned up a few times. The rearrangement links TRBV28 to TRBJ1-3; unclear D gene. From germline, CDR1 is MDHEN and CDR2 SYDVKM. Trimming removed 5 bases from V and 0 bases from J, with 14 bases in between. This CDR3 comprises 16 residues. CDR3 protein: CASSPLGDLSGNTIYF. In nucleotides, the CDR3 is TGTGCCAGCAGTCCCCTCGGGGATCTCTCTGGAAACACCATATATTTT.